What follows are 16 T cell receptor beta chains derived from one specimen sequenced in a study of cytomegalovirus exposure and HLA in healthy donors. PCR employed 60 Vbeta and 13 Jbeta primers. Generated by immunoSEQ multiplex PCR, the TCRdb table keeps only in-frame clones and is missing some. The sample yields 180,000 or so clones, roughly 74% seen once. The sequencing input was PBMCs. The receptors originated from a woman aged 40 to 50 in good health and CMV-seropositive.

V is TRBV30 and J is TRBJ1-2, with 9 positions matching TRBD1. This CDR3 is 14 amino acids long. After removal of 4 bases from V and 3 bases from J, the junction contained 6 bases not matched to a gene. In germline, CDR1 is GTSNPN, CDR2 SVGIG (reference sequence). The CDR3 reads CAWILRDRDYGYTF. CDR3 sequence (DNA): TGTGCCTGGATCCTCCGGGACAGGGACTATGGCTACACCTTC.

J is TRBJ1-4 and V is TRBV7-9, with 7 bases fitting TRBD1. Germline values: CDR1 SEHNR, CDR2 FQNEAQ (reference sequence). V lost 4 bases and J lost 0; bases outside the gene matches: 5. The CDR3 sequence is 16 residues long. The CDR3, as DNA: TGTGCCAGCAGCTCCCGAGGACAGGCAACTAATGAAAAACTGTTTTTT. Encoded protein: CASSSRGQATNEKLFF.

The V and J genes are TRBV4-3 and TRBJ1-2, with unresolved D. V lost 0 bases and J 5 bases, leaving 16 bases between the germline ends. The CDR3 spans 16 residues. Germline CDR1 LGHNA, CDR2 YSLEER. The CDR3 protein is CASSQDANKSPYGYTF. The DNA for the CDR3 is TGCGCCAGCAGCCAAGATGCCAACAAATCCCCTTATGGCTACACCTTC.

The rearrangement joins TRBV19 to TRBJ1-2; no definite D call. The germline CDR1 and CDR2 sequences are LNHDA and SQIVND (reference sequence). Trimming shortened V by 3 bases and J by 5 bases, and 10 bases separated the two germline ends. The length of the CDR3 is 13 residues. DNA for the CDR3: TGTGCCAGTAGTATTCGGGTTGGTTATGGCTACACCTTC. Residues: CASSIRVGYGYTF.

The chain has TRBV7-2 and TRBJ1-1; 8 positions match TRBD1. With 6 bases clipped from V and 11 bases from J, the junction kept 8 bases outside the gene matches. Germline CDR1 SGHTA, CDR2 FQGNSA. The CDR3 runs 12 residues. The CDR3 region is CASSQQGVGAFF. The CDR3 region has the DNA TGTGCCAGCAGTCAACAGGGGGTAGGGGCTTTCTTT.

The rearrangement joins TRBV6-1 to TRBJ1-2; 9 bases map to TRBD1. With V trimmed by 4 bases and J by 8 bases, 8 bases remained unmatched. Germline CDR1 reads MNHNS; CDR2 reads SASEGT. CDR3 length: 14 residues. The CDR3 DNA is TGTGCCAGCAGTGCGGTACAGGGGGCGCGGGGCTACACCTTC. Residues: CASSAVQGARGYTF.

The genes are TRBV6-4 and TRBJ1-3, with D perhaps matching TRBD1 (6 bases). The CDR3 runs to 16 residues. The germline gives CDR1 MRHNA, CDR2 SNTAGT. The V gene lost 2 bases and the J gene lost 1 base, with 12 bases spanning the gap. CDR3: CASSDADRPSGNTIYF. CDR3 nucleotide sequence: TGTGCCAGCAGTGACGCCGACAGGCCTTCTGGAAACACCATATATTTT.

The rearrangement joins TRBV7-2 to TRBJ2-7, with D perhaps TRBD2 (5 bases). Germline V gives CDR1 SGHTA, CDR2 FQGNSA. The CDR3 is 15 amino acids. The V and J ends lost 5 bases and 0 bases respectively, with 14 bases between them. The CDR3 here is CASSTGGGSSYEQYF. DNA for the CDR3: TGTGCCAGCAGCACCGGCGGCGGGTCCTCCTACGAGCAGTACTTC.

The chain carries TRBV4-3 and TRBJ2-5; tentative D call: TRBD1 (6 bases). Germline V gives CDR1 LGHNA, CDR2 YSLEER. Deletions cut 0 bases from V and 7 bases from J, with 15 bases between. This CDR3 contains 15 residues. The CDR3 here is CASSQDYLGAVTQYF. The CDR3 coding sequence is TGCGCCAGCAGCCAAGATTATCTGGGGGCTGTGACCCAGTACTTC.

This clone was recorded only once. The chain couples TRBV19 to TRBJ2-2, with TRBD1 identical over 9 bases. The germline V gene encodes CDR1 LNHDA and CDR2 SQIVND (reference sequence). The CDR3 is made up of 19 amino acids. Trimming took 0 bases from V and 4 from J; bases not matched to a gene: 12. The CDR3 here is CASSIDLTGGAMSTGELFF. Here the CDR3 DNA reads TGTGCCAGTAGTATAGATCTAACAGGGGGCGCGATGAGCACCGGGGAGCTGTTTTTT.

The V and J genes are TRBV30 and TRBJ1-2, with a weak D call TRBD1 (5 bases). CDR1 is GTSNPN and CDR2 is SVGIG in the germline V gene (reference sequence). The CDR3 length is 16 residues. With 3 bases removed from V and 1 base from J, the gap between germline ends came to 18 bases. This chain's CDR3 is CAWRGPGRADNYGYTF. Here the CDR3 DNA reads TGTGCCTGGAGGGGTCCGGGCAGGGCCGATAACTATGGCTACACCTTC.

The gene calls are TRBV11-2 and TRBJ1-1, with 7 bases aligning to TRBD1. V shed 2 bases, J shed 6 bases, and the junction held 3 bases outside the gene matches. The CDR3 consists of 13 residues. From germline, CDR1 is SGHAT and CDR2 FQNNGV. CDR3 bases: TGTGCCAGCAGCTTACAGGGGGGTCCTGAAGCTTTCTTT. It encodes CASSLQGGPEAFF.

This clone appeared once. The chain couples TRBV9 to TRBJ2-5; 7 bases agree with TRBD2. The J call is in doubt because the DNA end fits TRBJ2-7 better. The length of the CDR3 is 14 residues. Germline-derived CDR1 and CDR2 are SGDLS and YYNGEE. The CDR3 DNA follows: TGTGCCAGCAGCGTCGGGGGGACGGGGTACGAGCAGTACTTC. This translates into CASSVGGTGYEQYF.

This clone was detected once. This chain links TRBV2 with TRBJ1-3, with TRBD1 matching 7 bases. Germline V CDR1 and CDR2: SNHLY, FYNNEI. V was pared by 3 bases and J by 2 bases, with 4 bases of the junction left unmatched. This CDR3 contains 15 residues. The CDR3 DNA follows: TGTGCCAGCAGTGACCTTACAGGGGCTGGAAACACCATATATTTT. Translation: CASSDLTGAGNTIYF.

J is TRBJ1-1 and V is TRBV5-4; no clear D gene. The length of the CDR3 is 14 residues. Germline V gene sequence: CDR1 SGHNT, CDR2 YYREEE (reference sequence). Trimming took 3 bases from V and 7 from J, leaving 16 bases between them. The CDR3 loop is CASSYEVSGSEAFF. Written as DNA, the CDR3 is TGTGCCAGCAGCTACGAAGTCTCGGGGAGTGAAGCTTTCTTT.

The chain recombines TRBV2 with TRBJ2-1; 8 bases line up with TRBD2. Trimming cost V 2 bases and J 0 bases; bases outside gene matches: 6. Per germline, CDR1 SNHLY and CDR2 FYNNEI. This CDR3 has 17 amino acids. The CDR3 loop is CASSERLLADSYNEQFF. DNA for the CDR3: TGTGCCAGCAGTGAACGTCTACTAGCGGACTCCTACAATGAGCAGTTCTTC.